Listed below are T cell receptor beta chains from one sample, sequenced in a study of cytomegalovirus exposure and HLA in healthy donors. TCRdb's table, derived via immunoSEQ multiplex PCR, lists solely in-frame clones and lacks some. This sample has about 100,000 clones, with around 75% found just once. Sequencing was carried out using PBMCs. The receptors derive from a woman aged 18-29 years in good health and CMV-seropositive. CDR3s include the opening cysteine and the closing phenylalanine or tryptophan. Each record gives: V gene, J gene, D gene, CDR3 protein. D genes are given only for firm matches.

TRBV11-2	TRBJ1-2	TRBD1	CANPQGGDTF
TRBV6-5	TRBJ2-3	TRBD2	CASSYRTSGRTDTQYF
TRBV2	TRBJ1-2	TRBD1	CASGVDRDYGYTF
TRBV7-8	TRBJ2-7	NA	CASSPRDSLTNEQYF
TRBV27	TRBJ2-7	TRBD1	CASSSLQGPTYEQYF
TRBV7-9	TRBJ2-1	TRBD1	CASSSRTGGCNEQFF
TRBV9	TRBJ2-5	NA	CASSGGNQETQYF
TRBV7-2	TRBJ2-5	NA	CASSVYSRLGETQYF
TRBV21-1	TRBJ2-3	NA	CASSTLRGPVRDTQYF
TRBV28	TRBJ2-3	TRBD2	CASSLGPGGATDTQYF
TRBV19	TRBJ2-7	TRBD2	CASSNGLAYYEQYF
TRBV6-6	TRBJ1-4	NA	CASSKPGGHEKLFF
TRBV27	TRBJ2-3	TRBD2	CASSLGTSGATDTQYF
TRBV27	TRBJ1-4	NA	CASKGPGRGNEKLFF
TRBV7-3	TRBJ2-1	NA	CASSLKPGGYNEQFF
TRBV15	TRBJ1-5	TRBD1	CATSKTGTVSNQPQHF
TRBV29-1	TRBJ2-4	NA	CSVGPLAKNIQYF
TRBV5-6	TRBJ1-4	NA	CASSVRDFNEKLFF
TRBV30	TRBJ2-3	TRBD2	CAWSVLAGGPDTQYF
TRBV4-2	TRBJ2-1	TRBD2	CASSQGRTSYNEQFF
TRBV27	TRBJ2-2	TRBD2	CASSLLAGGAGELFF
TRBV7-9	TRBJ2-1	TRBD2	CASSLAIGEGGPVEQFF
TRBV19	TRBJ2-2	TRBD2	CASVRGGEGFNTGELFF
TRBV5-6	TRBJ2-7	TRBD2	CASSLDLAGPYEQYF
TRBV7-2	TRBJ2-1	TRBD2	CASSLTSESSYNEQFF
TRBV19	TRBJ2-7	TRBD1	CASSQTRGSHEQYF
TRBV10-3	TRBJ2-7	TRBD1	CAISEGDRAGQQYF
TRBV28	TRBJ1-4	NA	CASSPPLTTNEKLFF
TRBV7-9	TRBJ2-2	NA	CASSAPRDTNTGELFF
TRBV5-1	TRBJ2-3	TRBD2	CASSLEVGRGADTQYF
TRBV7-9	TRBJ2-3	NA	CASSSRVAFSGYTDTQYF
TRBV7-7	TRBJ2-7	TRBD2	CASSLGLAGVGEQYF
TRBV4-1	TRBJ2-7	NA	CASSQDRQTNIYEQYF
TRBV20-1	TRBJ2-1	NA	CSALNNEQFF
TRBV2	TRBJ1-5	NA	CASSSKFYQPQHF
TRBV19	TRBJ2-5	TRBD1	CASRQGSAETQYF
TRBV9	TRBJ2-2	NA	CASSVRVTGELFF
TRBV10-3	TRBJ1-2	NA	CAISEPTGSMNYGYTF
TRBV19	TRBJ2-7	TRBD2	CASSIGTSGSPYEQYF
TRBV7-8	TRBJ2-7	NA	CASSPHAGAPEQYF
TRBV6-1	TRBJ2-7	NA	CASSEQGSSPYEQYF
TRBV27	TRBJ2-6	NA	CASSTQLSGANVLTF
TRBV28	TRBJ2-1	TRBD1	CAVQGYSYNEQFF
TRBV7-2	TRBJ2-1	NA	CASSFGLTERSYNEQFF
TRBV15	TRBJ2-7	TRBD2	CATSRVKLAGLIYEQYF
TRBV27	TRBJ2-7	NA	CASSLSSSGTRRYEQYF
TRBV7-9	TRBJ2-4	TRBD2	CASSLALAGSQYF